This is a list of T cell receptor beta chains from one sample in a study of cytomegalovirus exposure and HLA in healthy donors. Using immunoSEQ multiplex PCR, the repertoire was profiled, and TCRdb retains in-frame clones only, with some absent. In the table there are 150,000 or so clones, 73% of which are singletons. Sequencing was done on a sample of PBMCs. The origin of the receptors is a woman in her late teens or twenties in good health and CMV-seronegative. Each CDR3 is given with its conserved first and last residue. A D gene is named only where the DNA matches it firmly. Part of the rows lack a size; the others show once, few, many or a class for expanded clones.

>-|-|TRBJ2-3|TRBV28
TGTGCCAGCAGTTTAGTAGACTGGGGCACAGATACGCAGTATTTT
CASSLVDWGTDTQYF
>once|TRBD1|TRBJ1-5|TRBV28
TGTGCCAGCAGTTTATGGACAGGGGATAGCAATCAGCCCCAGCATTTT
CASSLWTGDSNQPQHF
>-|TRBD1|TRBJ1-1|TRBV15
TGTGCCACCAGCAGAGGACGGACAGGGGAGACTGAAGCTTTCTTT
CATSRGRTGETEAFF
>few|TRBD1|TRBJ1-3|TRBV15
TGTGCCACCAGCAGAGGGGACAGGGAGGACACCATATATTTT
CATSRGDREDTIYF
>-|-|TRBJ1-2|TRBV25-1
TGTGCCAGCAGTCGAACAGGGATGGGTAACTATGGCTACACCTTC
CASSRTGMGNYGYTF
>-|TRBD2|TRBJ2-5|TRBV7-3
TGTGCCAGCAGCTTAATGGGGGGGAGGTCGCAAGAGACCCAGTACTTC
CASSLMGGRSQETQYF
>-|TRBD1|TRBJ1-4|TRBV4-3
TGCGCCAGCAGCCAACTCTCACAGGGGGCTTCAACTAATGAAAAACTGTTTTTT
CASSQLSQGASTNEKLFF
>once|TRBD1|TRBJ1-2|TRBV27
TGTGCCAGCAGTTTTGGGGACAGATTCTATGGCTACACCTTC
CASSFGDRFYGYTF
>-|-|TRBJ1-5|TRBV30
TGTGCCTGGAGTCCGGGTGACCTTCAGCCCCAGCATTTT
CAWSPGDLQPQHF
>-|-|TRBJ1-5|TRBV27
TGTGCCAGCAGTAGCGGTCTGGCAAATCAGCCCCAGCATTTT
CASSSGLANQPQHF
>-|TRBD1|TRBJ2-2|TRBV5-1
TGCGCCAGCACCGAGATCGAAGGACAGGGGGGGAACACCGGGGAGCTGTTTTTT
CASTEIEGQGGNTGELFF
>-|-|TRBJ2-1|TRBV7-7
TGTGCCAGCAGCTTGGACAGAATTAACAATGAGCAGTTCTTC
CASSLDRINNEQFF
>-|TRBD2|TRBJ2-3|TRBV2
TGTGCCAGCAGTGAAATGACTAGCGGGGGAGCAGATACGCAGTATTTT
CASSEMTSGGADTQYF
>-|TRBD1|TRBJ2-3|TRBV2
TGTGCCAGCAGTGAAACCGGGACAGACACAGATACGCAGTATTTT
CASSETGTDTDTQYF
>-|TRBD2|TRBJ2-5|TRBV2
TGTGCCAGCAGTGTAGGGCTAGCGGGGGGGTTAGAGACCCAGTACTTC
CASSVGLAGGLETQYF
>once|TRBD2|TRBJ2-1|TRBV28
TGTGCCAGCAGTTTCGTAGCGGGAGGCTACTTTACCTACAATGAGCAGTTCTTC
CASSFVAGGYFTYNEQFF